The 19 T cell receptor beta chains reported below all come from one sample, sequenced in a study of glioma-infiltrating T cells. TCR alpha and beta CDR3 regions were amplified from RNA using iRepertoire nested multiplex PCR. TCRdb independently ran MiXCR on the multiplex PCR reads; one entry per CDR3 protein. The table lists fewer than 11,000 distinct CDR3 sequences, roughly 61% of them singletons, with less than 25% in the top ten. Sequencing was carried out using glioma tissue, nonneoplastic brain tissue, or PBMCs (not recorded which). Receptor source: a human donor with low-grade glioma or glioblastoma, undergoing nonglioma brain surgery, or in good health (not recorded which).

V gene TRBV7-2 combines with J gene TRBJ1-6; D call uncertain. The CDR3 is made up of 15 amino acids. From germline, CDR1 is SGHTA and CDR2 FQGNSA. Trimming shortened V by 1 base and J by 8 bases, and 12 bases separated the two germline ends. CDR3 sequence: CASSLGIGLYSPLHF. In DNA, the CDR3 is TGTGCCAGCAGCTTAGGAATAGGATTGTATTCACCCCTCCACTTT.

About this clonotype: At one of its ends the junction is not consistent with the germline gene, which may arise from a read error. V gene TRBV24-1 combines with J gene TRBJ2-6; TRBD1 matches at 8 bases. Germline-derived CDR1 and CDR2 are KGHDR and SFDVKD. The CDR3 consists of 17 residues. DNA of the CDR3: TGTGCCACCAGTGATGCACGACAGGGGAAAGGGGACAACGTCCTGACTTTC. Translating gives CATSDARQGKGDNVLTF.

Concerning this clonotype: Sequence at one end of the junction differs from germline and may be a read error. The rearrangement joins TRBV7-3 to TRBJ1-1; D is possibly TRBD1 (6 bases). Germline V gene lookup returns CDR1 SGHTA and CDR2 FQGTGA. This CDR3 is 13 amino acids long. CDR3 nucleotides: TGTGCCAGCTCCCGGGGGCGGAACACTGAAGATTTCTTT. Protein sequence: CASSRGRNTEDFF.

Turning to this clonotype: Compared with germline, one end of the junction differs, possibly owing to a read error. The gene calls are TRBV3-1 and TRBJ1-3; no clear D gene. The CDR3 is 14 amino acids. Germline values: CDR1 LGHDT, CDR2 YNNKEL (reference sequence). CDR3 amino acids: CASSPSSSANTIYF. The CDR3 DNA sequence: TGTGCCAGCAGCCCTTCGAGCTCTGCAAACACCATATATTTT.

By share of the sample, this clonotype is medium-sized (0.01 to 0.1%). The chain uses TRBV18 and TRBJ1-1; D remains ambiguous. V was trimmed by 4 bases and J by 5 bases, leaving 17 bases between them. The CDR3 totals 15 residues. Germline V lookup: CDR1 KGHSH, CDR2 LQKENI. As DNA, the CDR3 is TGTGCCAGCTCACTCTCGAACGAGGGTCGGACTGAAGCTTTCTTT. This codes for CASSLSNEGRTEAFF.

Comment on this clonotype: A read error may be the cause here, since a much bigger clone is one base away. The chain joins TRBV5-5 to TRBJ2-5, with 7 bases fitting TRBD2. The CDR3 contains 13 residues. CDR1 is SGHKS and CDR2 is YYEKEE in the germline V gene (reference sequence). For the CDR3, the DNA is TGTGCCAGCAGCATACTAGCGAAAGAGGCCCAGTACTTC. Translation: CASSILAKEAQYF.

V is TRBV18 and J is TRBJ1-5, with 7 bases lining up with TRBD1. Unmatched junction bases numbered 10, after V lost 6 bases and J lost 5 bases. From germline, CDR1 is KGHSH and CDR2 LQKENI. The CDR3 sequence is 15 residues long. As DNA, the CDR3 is TGTGCCAGCTCTCGACAGGGTGTGTGTGATCAGCCCCAGCATTTT. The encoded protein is CASSRQGVCDQPQHF.

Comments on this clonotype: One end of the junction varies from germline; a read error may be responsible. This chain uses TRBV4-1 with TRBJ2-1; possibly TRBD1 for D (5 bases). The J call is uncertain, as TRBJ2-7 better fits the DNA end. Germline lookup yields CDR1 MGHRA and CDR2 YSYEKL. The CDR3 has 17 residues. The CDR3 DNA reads TGCGCCAGCACCCAAGGACCAAGCAGTACAGGCTCCTACGAGCAGTACTTC. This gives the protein CASTQGPSSTGSYEQYF.

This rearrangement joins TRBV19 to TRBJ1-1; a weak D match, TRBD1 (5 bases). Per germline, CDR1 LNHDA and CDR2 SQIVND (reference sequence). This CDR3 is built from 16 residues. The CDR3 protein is CSISSRDLGPNTEAFF. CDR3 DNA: TGTTCCATTAGTTCCCGGGACCTGGGACCGAACACTGAAGCTTTCTTT.

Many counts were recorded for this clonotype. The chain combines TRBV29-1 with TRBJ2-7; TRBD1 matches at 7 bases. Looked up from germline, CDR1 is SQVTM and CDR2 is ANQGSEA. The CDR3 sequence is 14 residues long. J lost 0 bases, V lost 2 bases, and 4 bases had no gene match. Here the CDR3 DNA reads TGCAGCGTTGAAACAGGGGCCAACTCCTACGAGCAGTACTTC. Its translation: CSVETGANSYEQYF.

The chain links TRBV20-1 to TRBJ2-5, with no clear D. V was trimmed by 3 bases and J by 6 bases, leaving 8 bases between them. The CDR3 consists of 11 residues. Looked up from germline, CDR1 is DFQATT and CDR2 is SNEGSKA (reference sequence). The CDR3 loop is CSASVGQTQYF. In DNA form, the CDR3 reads TGCAGTGCTAGTGTCGGGCAGACCCAGTACTTC.

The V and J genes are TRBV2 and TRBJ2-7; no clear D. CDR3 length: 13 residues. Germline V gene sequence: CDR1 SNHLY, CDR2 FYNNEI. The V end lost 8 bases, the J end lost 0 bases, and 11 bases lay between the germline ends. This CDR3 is CASGKDPSYEQYF. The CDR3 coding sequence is TGTGCCAGCGGAAAGGACCCCTCCTACGAGCAGTACTTC.

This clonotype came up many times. The CDR3 loop reads CASSLDIRSGNEQFF. CDR3 bases: TGTGCCAGCAGCTTGGACATCCGATCTGGCAATGAGCAGTTCTTC. J is TRBJ2-1 and V is TRBV7-6; possibly TRBD1 for D (5 bases). Germline V gene sequence: CDR1 SGHVS, CDR2 FNYEAQ. The ends were cut back, 3 bases at V and 6 bases at J, with 15 bases in the middle. This CDR3 region has 15 residues.

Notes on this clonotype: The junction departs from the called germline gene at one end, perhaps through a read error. The CDR3 DNA is TGTGCCACCAGCCGCGCCAGACCGCTGAACACTGCAGCTTTCTTT. Translating it yields CATSRARPLNTAAFF. V is TRBV15 and J is TRBJ1-1; the D is unclear. From germline, CDR1 is LNHNV and CDR2 YYDKDF (reference sequence). The CDR3 consists of 15 residues.

CDR3 protein: CASVMNTEAFF. The CDR3 coding sequence is TGTGCCAGTGTCATGAACACTGAAGCTTTCTTT. The chain recombines TRBV28 with TRBJ1-1; D unclear. Germline loops: CDR1 MDHEN, CDR2 SYDVKM. Trimming took off 9 bases at V and 0 bases at J, with 5 bases between the two ends. The CDR3 has 11 residues.

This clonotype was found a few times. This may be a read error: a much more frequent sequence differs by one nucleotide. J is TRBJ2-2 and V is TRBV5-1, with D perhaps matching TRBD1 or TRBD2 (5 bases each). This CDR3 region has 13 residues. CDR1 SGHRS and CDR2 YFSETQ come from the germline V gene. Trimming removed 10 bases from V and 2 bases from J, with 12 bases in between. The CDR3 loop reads CAGRDHNTGELFF. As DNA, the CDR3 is TGCGCCGGCCGGGACCATAACACCGGGGAGCTGTTTTTT.

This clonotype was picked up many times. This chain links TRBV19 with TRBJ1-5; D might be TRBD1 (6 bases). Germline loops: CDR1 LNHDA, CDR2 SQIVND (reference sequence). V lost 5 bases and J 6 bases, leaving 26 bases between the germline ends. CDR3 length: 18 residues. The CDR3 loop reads CASSPYGQGYAQAQPQHF. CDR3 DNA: TGTGCCAGTAGTCCTTACGGGCAGGGGTACGCCCAAGCTCAGCCCCAGCATTTT.

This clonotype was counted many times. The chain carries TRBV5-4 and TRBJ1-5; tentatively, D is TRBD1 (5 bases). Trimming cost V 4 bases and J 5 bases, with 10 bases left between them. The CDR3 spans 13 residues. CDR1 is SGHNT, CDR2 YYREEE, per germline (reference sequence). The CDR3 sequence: CASSDSGDQPQHF. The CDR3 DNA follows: TGTGCCAGCAGCGACAGTGGGGATCAGCCCCAGCATTTT.

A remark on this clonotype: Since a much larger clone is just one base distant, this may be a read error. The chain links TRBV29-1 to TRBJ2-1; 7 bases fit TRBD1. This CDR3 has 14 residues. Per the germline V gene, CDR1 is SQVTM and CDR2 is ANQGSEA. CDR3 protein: CSVVAGRGYSEQSF. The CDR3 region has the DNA TGCAGCGTTGTAGCCGGCAGGGGGTATTCTGAGCAGTCCTTC.